Listed below are T cell receptor beta chains from one sample, sequenced in a study of cytomegalovirus exposure and HLA in healthy donors. Some clones are missing from TCRdb's copy, which holds only in-frame ones; the method was immunoSEQ multiplex PCR. The table includes some 61,000 clones, about 81% detected once. Specimen: PBMCs. These receptors all come from a human donor in good health. The CDR3 runs from the conserved cysteine through the conserved F or W. The D gene is left open where the match is weak. The size entry is marked missing in some rows and otherwise reads once, few, many or a size class.

NA TRBD1 TRBJ1-2 TRBV7-2 CASSLTGKNFVGGYTF TGTGCCAGCAGCTTGACAGGGAAAAACTTTGTCGGTGGCTACACCTTC
once NA TRBJ2-3 TRBV11-3 CASSLEGGAADTQYF TGTGCCAGCAGCTTAGAGGGGGGGGCCGCAGATACGCAGTATTTT
NA NA TRBJ2-2 TRBV7-7 CASSLMAGPNTGELFF TGTGCTAGCAGCTTAATGGCGGGGCCTAACACCGGGGAGCTGTTTTTT
NA NA TRBJ1-2 TRBV20-1 CSVVEDYGYTF TGCAGTGTTGTAGAAGACTATGGCTACACCTTC
NA TRBD1 TRBJ1-2 TRBV13 CASSLSGGYGNGCTF TGTGCCAGCAGCCTCTCAGGGGGGTATGGCAATGGCTGCACCTTC
NA NA TRBJ2-1 TRBV6-1 CATGVGTTYNEQFF TGTGCCACCGGGGTCGGGACAACTTACAATGAGCAGTTCTTC
NA NA TRBJ2-7 TRBV7-9 CASSLEGRAYEQYF TGTGCCAGCAGCTTAGAGGGCAGGGCCTACGAGCAGTACTTC
NA TRBD2 TRBJ2-5 TRBV4-2 CASSPLAGGQETQYF TGTGCCAGCAGCCCTCTAGCGGGGGGGCAAGAGACCCAGTACTTC
once TRBD1 TRBJ1-2 TRBV6-5 CASSFNRDRNYGYTF TGTGCCAGCAGTTTCAACCGGGACAGGAACTATGGCTACACCTTC
NA NA TRBJ2-5 TRBV5-1 CASSPSAGNQETQYF TGCGCCAGCAGCCCCTCGGCGGGGAATCAAGAGACCCAGTACTTC
NA TRBD1 TRBJ2-6 TRBV19 CASSTTGLGSGANVLTF TGTGCCAGTAGTACGACAGGGCTGGGATCTGGGGCCAACGTCCTGACTTTC
NA NA TRBJ1-6 TRBV27 CASGRGNTGSSPLHF TGTGCCAGCGGGCGGGGCAATACAGGAAGCTCACCCCTCCACTTT
NA TRBD2 TRBJ2-5 TRBV29-1 CSVDGVAGGRETQYF TGCAGCGTTGATGGGGTAGCGGGGGGCCGGGAGACCCAGTACTTC
NA TRBD1 TRBJ1-2 TRBV5-6 CASSTRQGAEGYTF TGTGCCAGCAGCACAAGACAGGGGGCGGAGGGCTACACCTTC
NA NA TRBJ2-2 TRBV9 CASSVLPGRSSNTGELFF TGTGCCAGCAGCGTCCTGCCAGGGAGGAGCTCTAACACCGGGGAGCTGTTTTTT
NA NA TRBJ2-5 TRBV15 CATSRDLNTQETQYF TGTGCCACCAGCAGAGATTTGAACACACAAGAGACCCAGTACTTC
NA TRBD1 TRBJ2-5 TRBV27 CASSLTGRGQETQYF TGTGCCAGCAGTTTGACAGGGCGTGGACAAGAGACCCAGTACTTC
NA TRBD2 TRBJ2-1 TRBV11-2 CASSTGTSGVSSYNEQFF TGTGCCAGTAGTACCGGGACTAGCGGGGTTAGCTCCTACAATGAGCAGTTCTTC
once NA TRBJ2-3 TRBV5-8 CASSRRGADTQYF TGTGCCAGCAGCCGCAGGGGTGCAGATACGCAGTATTTT
NA NA TRBJ2-3 TRBV10-1 CASSVEDWSTDTQYF TGCGCCAGCAGTGTGGAGGATTGGAGCACAGATACGCAGTATTTT
few NA TRBJ2-1 TRBV14 CASSQERTLYNEQFF TGTGCCAGCAGCCAAGAGCGTACCCTCTACAATGAGCAGTTCTTC